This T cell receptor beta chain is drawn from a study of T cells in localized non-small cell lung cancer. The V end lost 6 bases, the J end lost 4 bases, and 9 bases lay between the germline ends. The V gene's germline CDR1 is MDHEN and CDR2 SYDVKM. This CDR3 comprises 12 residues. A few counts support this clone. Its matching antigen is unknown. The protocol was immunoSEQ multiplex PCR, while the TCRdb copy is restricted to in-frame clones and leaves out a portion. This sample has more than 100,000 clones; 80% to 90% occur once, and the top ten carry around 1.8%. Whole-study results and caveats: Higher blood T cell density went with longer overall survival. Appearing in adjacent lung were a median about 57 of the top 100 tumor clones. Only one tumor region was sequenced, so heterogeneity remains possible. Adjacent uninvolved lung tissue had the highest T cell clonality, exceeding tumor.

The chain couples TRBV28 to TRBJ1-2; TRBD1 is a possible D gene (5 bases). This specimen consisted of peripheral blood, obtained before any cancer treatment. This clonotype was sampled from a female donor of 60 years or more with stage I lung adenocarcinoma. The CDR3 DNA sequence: TGTGCCAGCAGGAAGGGGACCTATGGCTACACCTTC. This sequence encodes CASRKGTYGYTF.